This is a list of T cell receptor beta chains from one sample in a study of CD8 T cells in Susac syndrome. TCRdb redid the calling of the immunoSEQ multiplex PCR reads with MiXCR, one entry per CDR3 protein. The data show 250,000 or so distinct CDR3 sequences, 90% to 95% seen once. The specimen sequenced was CD4+ T cells from PBMCs. These receptors all come from a human donor with multiple sclerosis. Both conserved end residues are part of each CDR3. Each record gives: clone size, D gene, J gene, V gene, CDR3 protein, CDR3 DNA. The D gene is left open where the match is weak. Expanded clones are given a class, and other clones once, few, many or no size at all.

abundance: -; d_gene: -; j_gene: TRBJ2-6; v_gene: TRBV11-3; CDR3aa: CASSATRGYGANVLTF; CDR3nt: TGTGCCAGCAGCGCCACGAGGGGTTACGGGGCCAACGTCCTGACTTTC
abundance: -; d_gene: -; j_gene: TRBJ1-2; v_gene: TRBV20-1; CDR3aa: CSAIPYKTGTPNYGYTF; CDR3nt: TGCAGTGCTATCCCCTATAAAACAGGGACTCCGAACTATGGCTACACCTTC
abundance: -; d_gene: -; j_gene: TRBJ2-3; v_gene: TRBV30; CDR3aa: CAWNDGGSTDTQYF; CDR3nt: TGTGCCTGGAACGACGGGGGCAGCACAGATACGCAGTATTTT
abundance: -; d_gene: -; j_gene: TRBJ2-5; v_gene: TRBV19; CDR3aa: CASSISTAPAETQYF; CDR3nt: TGTGCCAGTAGTATAAGTACAGCCCCGGCGGAGACCCAGTACTTC
abundance: -; d_gene: TRBD1; j_gene: TRBJ2-3; v_gene: TRBV2; CDR3aa: CASSTNPGQGWTDTQYF; CDR3nt: TGTGCCAGCAGTACCAACCCAGGACAGGGCTGGACAGATACGCAGTATTTT
abundance: -; d_gene: -; j_gene: TRBJ2-1; v_gene: TRBV29-1; CDR3aa: CSVEVSRGNEQFF; CDR3nt: TGCAGCGTTGAAGTCTCCAGGGGCAATGAGCAGTTCTTC
abundance: -; d_gene: -; j_gene: TRBJ1-2; v_gene: TRBV11-2; CDR3aa: CASSHFLRGDGYTF; CDR3nt: TGTGCCAGCAGCCATTTCTTAAGGGGGGATGGCTACACCTTC
abundance: -; d_gene: -; j_gene: TRBJ2-3; v_gene: TRBV18; CDR3aa: CASSPQTDTQYF; CDR3nt: TGTGCCAGCTCACCACAGACAGATACGCAGTATTTT
abundance: -; d_gene: TRBD1; j_gene: TRBJ1-2; v_gene: TRBV6-5; CDR3aa: CASSRDSPNSYTF; CDR3nt: TGTGCCAGCAGCCGGGACAGCCCCAATAGCTACACCTTC
abundance: -; d_gene: -; j_gene: TRBJ1-4; v_gene: TRBV27; CDR3aa: CASSPLATNEKLFF; CDR3nt: TGTGCCAGCAGCCCACTTGCAACTAATGAAAAACTGTTTTTT
abundance: -; d_gene: TRBD1; j_gene: TRBJ1-5; v_gene: TRBV12-3/TRBV12-4; CDR3aa: CASSLRTGDNQPQHF; CDR3nt: TGTGCCAGCAGCCTAAGGACAGGGGATAATCAGCCCCAGCATTTT
abundance: -; d_gene: -; j_gene: TRBJ2-7; v_gene: TRBV12-3/TRBV12-4; CDR3aa: CASSPDPLRGYEQYF; CDR3nt: TGTGCCAGCAGTCCCGACCCTCTCCGTGGCTACGAGCAGTACTTC
abundance: -; d_gene: TRBD1; j_gene: TRBJ1-2; v_gene: TRBV29-1; CDR3aa: CSVDGQGRGYGYTF; CDR3nt: TGCAGCGTTGACGGACAGGGGCGCGGCTATGGCTACACCTTC
abundance: -; d_gene: -; j_gene: TRBJ2-7; v_gene: TRBV4-1; CDR3aa: CASSQEVARSYEQYF; CDR3nt: TGCGCCAGCAGCCAAGAGGTAGCGCGGTCCTACGAGCAGTACTTC
abundance: few; d_gene: -; j_gene: TRBJ2-2; v_gene: TRBV21-1; CDR3aa: CASSRQGAPNTGELFF; CDR3nt: TGTGCCAGCAGCAGACAGGGGGCGCCGAACACCGGGGAGCTGTTTTTT
abundance: -; d_gene: -; j_gene: TRBJ1-1; v_gene: TRBV27; CDR3aa: CASSPRGGSGTEAFF; CDR3nt: TGTGCCAGCAGTCCTCGGGGAGGGTCGGGGACTGAAGCTTTCTTT
abundance: -; d_gene: -; j_gene: TRBJ1-1; v_gene: TRBV5-1; CDR3aa: CASSFNPDSDTEAFF; CDR3nt: TGCGCCAGCAGCTTCAATCCGGACAGTGACACTGAAGCTTTCTTT
abundance: -; d_gene: -; j_gene: TRBJ1-2; v_gene: TRBV28; CDR3aa: CASSLGGASGRGGYTF; CDR3nt: TGTGCCAGCAGTCTAGGTGGGGCCAGCGGCCGGGGAGGCTACACCTTC
abundance: -; d_gene: -; j_gene: TRBJ1-4; v_gene: TRBV5-6; CDR3aa: CASSLTVSKSTNEKLFF; CDR3nt: TGTGCCAGCAGCTTGACAGTCAGTAAATCAACTAATGAAAAACTGTTTTTT
abundance: -; d_gene: -; j_gene: TRBJ1-6; v_gene: TRBV20-1; CDR3aa: CSASGVQDSPLHF; CDR3nt: TGCAGTGCTTCAGGGGTCCAAGATTCACCCCTCCACTTT
abundance: -; d_gene: TRBD1; j_gene: TRBJ2-5; v_gene: TRBV19; CDR3aa: CASRPTGGKETQYF; CDR3nt: TGTGCCAGTAGGCCGACAGGGGGCAAGGAGACCCAGTACTTC
abundance: -; d_gene: TRBD1; j_gene: TRBJ1-2; v_gene: TRBV12-5; CDR3aa: CASDVGTDYGYTF; CDR3nt: TGTGCTAGTGACGTGGGGACAGACTATGGCTACACCTTC
abundance: -; d_gene: -; j_gene: TRBJ2-2; v_gene: TRBV6-5; CDR3aa: CASSYPPGMNTGELFF; CDR3nt: TGTGCCAGCAGTTACCCCCCAGGGATGAACACCGGGGAGCTGTTTTTT
abundance: -; d_gene: -; j_gene: TRBJ2-2; v_gene: TRBV6-1; CDR3aa: CASREGPHPGELFF; CDR3nt: TGTGCCAGCAGGGAGGGCCCCCACCCTGGGGAGCTGTTTTTT
abundance: -; d_gene: TRBD2; j_gene: TRBJ2-1; v_gene: TRBV9; CDR3aa: CASSVGGTSVDNEQFF; CDR3nt: TGTGCCAGCAGCGTAGGGGGGACTAGCGTCGACAATGAGCAGTTCTTC
abundance: -; d_gene: -; j_gene: TRBJ1-1; v_gene: TRBV29-1; CDR3aa: CSAQGHTEAFF; CDR3nt: TGCAGCGCTCAGGGTCACACTGAAGCTTTCTTT
abundance: -; d_gene: -; j_gene: TRBJ2-5; v_gene: TRBV19; CDR3aa: CASSIDRGQETQYF; CDR3nt: TGTGCCAGTAGTATAGATCGGGGCCAAGAGACCCAGTACTTC
abundance: -; d_gene: TRBD2; j_gene: TRBJ2-3; v_gene: TRBV3-1; CDR3aa: CASSQNYLPGGGTDTQYF; CDR3nt: TGTGCCAGCAGCCAAAATTACCTGCCGGGAGGGGGCACAGATACGCAGTATTTT
abundance: once; d_gene: TRBD2; j_gene: TRBJ2-2; v_gene: TRBV12-3/TRBV12-4; CDR3aa: CASSPRGTSDTGELFF; CDR3nt: TGTGCCAGCAGTCCCAGGGGGACTAGCGACACCGGGGAGCTGTTTTTT
abundance: -; d_gene: TRBD2; j_gene: TRBJ2-1; v_gene: TRBV3-1; CDR3aa: CASSTLAGPGNEQFF; CDR3nt: TGTGCCAGCAGCACCCTAGCGGGGCCGGGGAATGAGCAGTTCTTC
abundance: -; d_gene: TRBD2; j_gene: TRBJ2-4; v_gene: TRBV9; CDR3aa: CASSDGLGMAIQYF; CDR3nt: TGTGCCAGCAGCGACGGACTAGGAATGGCCATTCAGTACTTC
abundance: -; d_gene: -; j_gene: TRBJ2-5; v_gene: TRBV20-1; CDR3aa: CSARELAPGVQETQYF; CDR3nt: TGCAGTGCTAGAGAACTCGCACCAGGGGTCCAAGAGACCCAGTACTTC
abundance: few; d_gene: TRBD2; j_gene: TRBJ2-1; v_gene: TRBV12-3/TRBV12-4; CDR3aa: CASSFGTSGYNEQFF; CDR3nt: TGTGCCAGCAGTTTCGGGACTAGCGGTTACAATGAGCAGTTCTTC
abundance: -; d_gene: TRBD1; j_gene: TRBJ2-5; v_gene: TRBV24-1; CDR3aa: CATSDLPGQGTQYF; CDR3nt: TGTGCCACCAGTGATTTGCCGGGACAGGGCACCCAGTACTTC
abundance: -; d_gene: -; j_gene: TRBJ2-5; v_gene: TRBV18; CDR3aa: CASSPQPAGGVSQYF; CDR3nt: TGTGCCAGCTCACCCCAGCCAGCAGGTGGAGTGTCCCAGTACTTC
abundance: -; d_gene: -; j_gene: TRBJ2-1; v_gene: TRBV12-3/TRBV12-4; CDR3aa: CASSFGLARRYNEQFF; CDR3nt: TGTGCCAGCAGTTTCGGGCTAGCTCGGCGATACAATGAGCAGTTCTTC
abundance: once; d_gene: -; j_gene: TRBJ2-3; v_gene: TRBV19; CDR3aa: CASSIEGGADTQYF; CDR3nt: TGTGCCAGTAGTATAGAAGGGGGAGCAGATACGCAGTATTTT
abundance: -; d_gene: -; j_gene: TRBJ2-1; v_gene: TRBV25-1; CDR3aa: CASTRVGRQFF; CDR3nt: TGTGCCAGCACCCGGGTGGGACGGCAGTTCTTC
abundance: -; d_gene: TRBD2; j_gene: TRBJ2-3; v_gene: TRBV6-1; CDR3aa: CASRLAGEADTQYF; CDR3nt: TGTGCCAGCAGACTAGCGGGAGAGGCAGATACGCAGTATTTT
abundance: -; d_gene: -; j_gene: TRBJ2-2; v_gene: TRBV6-1; CDR3aa: CASSEVGTGVAGELFF; CDR3nt: TGTGCCAGCAGTGAGGTCGGGACGGGGGTCGCCGGGGAGCTGTTTTTT
abundance: -; d_gene: -; j_gene: TRBJ1-2; v_gene: TRBV14; CDR3aa: CASSPLEGWNYGYTF; CDR3nt: TGTGCCAGCAGCCCCTTGGAGGGATGGAACTATGGCTACACCTTC
abundance: once; d_gene: -; j_gene: TRBJ1-1; v_gene: TRBV3-1; CDR3aa: CASSQVGARNTEAFF; CDR3nt: TGTGCCAGCAGCCAAGTCGGCGCCCGGAACACTGAAGCTTTCTTT
abundance: -; d_gene: -; j_gene: TRBJ2-3; v_gene: TRBV7-7; CDR3aa: CASSSLLTDTQYF; CDR3nt: TGTGCCAGCAGCTCTTTACTCACAGATACGCAGTATTTT
abundance: -; d_gene: -; j_gene: TRBJ1-2; v_gene: TRBV30; CDR3aa: CAWVQETGINYGYTF; CDR3nt: TGTGCCTGGGTTCAGGAAACAGGGATAAACTATGGCTACACCTTC
abundance: -; d_gene: TRBD2; j_gene: TRBJ2-4; v_gene: TRBV20-1; CDR3aa: CSARTSGGKNIQYF; CDR3nt: TGCAGTGCTAGGACTAGCGGGGGCAAAAACATTCAGTACTTC
abundance: -; d_gene: TRBD1; j_gene: TRBJ1-5; v_gene: TRBV7-2; CDR3aa: CASSLRSDRGVAQPQHF; CDR3nt: TGTGCCAGCAGCCTCCGATCTGACAGGGGAGTGGCCCAGCCCCAGCATTTT
abundance: -; d_gene: -; j_gene: TRBJ2-1; v_gene: TRBV3-1; CDR3aa: CASSQALEPGSYNEQFF; CDR3nt: TGTGCCAGCAGCCAAGCTCTAGAACCGGGATCATACAATGAGCAGTTCTTC
abundance: -; d_gene: -; j_gene: TRBJ1-4; v_gene: TRBV4-1; CDR3aa: CASSQVTATNEKLFF; CDR3nt: TGCGCCAGCAGCCAAGTGACAGCAACTAATGAAAAACTGTTTTTT
abundance: -; d_gene: TRBD2; j_gene: TRBJ2-5; v_gene: TRBV20-1; CDR3aa: CSAWALAGDGETQYF; CDR3nt: TGCAGTGCTTGGGCTCTAGCGGGAGACGGGGAGACCCAGTACTTC
abundance: -; d_gene: -; j_gene: TRBJ1-2; v_gene: TRBV5-4; CDR3aa: CASSIEAGYGYTF; CDR3nt: TGTGCCAGCAGCATAGAGGCCGGCTATGGCTACACCTTC
abundance: once; d_gene: -; j_gene: TRBJ2-5; v_gene: TRBV20-1; CDR3aa: CSARATTGRGVETQYF; CDR3nt: TGCAGTGCTAGAGCTACTACCGGGAGAGGCGTGGAGACCCAGTACTTC
abundance: once; d_gene: TRBD1; j_gene: TRBJ1-1; v_gene: TRBV6-1; CDR3aa: CASRETGENTEAFF; CDR3nt: TGTGCCAGCAGGGAGACAGGGGAGAACACTGAAGCTTTCTTT
abundance: -; d_gene: -; j_gene: TRBJ2-1; v_gene: TRBV11-2; CDR3aa: CASSLDPVTRQFF; CDR3nt: TGTGCCAGCAGCTTAGATCCCGTCACGAGGCAGTTCTTC
abundance: -; d_gene: TRBD1; j_gene: TRBJ2-2; v_gene: TRBV19; CDR3aa: CASSVTGRTGELFF; CDR3nt: TGTGCCAGTAGTGTGACAGGGCGGACCGGGGAGCTGTTTTTT
abundance: -; d_gene: -; j_gene: TRBJ2-5; v_gene: TRBV1; CDR3aa: CTSSQVRRTHTQETQYF; CDR3nt: TGCACCAGCAGCCAAGTTCGTCGAACGCACACTCAAGAGACCCAGTACTTC